One sample yielded the 8 T cell receptor beta chains listed below, sequenced in a study of shared clonotypes between healthy human individuals. Measured with immunoSEQ multiplex PCR; TCRdb has only the in-frame clones, and not every one. The sample carries 2 million to 3 million clones, 80% to 95% recorded once. Sequencing was done on a sample of naive CD4+ T cells from PBMCs. As for subset: CD45RA+ positively selected. Receptor source: a man younger than 30 in good health. Some clones in this sample may be carry-over from other donors' samples.

This clone was seen a handful of times. This chain joins TRBV6-1 and TRBJ1-1; D unclear. This CDR3 is built from 11 residues. Germline assignment: CDR1 MNHNS and CDR2 SASEGT. V was shortened by 4 bases and J by 11 bases, with 11 bases between the two germline ends. The CDR3 sequence: CASSGRVLAFF. CDR3 DNA: TGTGCCAGCAGTGGTAGGGTCTTGGCTTTCTTT.

The CDR3 nucleotides read TGTGCCAGCAGCTTCGCAGCGGGGTCCTACGAGCAGTACTTC. It translates to CASSFAAGSYEQYF. V usage is TRBV7-2 and J usage is TRBJ2-7, with TRBD2 identical over 7 bases. The CDR3 has 14 residues. J was trimmed by 1 base and V by 3 bases; bases with no gene match: 3. Germline V CDR1 and CDR2: SGHTA, FQGNSA.

This chain joins TRBV9 and TRBJ2-3; D unclear. CDR3 length: 15 amino acids. Germline lookup yields CDR1 SGDLS and CDR2 YYNGEE. Trimming shortened V by 3 bases and J by 4 bases, and 15 bases separated the two germline ends. The CDR3 here is CASSATTRTPDTQYF. CDR3 coding DNA: TGTGCCAGCAGCGCCACAACCCGGACCCCAGATACGCAGTATTTT.

The chain carries TRBV6-6 and TRBJ2-7; D is ambiguous. CDR3 length equals 13 residues. V gave up 8 bases and J gave up 8 bases, with 19 bases separating them. Looked up from germline, CDR1 is MNHNY and CDR2 is SVGAGI (reference sequence). The CDR3 region is CASSEAGVNQQYF. The CDR3 region has the DNA TGTGCCAGCTCCGAGGCAGGCGTTAATCAGCAGTACTTC.

About this clone itself: This specimen includes other DNA sequences encoding the same CDR3. The rearrangement joins TRBV9 to TRBJ2-7, with a weak D call TRBD2 (6 bases). Germline V gene sequence: CDR1 SGDLS, CDR2 YYNGEE. CDR3 length equals 15 residues. V was clipped by 2 bases and J by 1 base, with 13 bases between them. The CDR3 loop is CASSVGSGMSYEQYF. For the CDR3, the DNA is TGTGCCAGCAGCGTGGGTAGCGGCATGTCCTACGAGCAGTACTTC.

This rearrangement joins TRBV5-1 to TRBJ2-3; 8 positions match TRBD1. Germline V lookup: CDR1 SGHRS, CDR2 YFSETQ. J was trimmed by 5 bases and V by 4 bases; bases with no gene match: 6. This CDR3 is built from 14 residues. CDR3 region: CASSAGQGGDTQYF. CDR3 in DNA: TGCGCCAGCAGCGCCGGACAGGGCGGAGATACGCAGTATTTT.

This chain uses TRBV5-1 with TRBJ2-5; D possibly matches TRBD1 or TRBD2 (5 bases each). The CDR3 length is 14 residues. Looked up from germline, CDR1 is SGHRS and CDR2 is YFSETQ. The germline V and J ends were trimmed by 5 bases and 1 base, with 12 bases remaining between them. The CDR3 DNA is TGCGCCAGCAGGGAGCTCGGGACCCAAGAGACCCAGTACTTC. This gives the protein CASRELGTQETQYF. The full variable domain, with the rest looked up from reference TRBV5-1 and TRBJ2-5, is KAGVTQTPRYLIKTRGQQVTLSCSPISGHRSVSWYQQTPGQGLQFLFEYFSETQRNKGNFPGRFSGRQFSNSRSEMNVSTLELGDSALYLCASRELGTQETQYFGPGTRLLVL.

This chain joins TRBV19 and TRBJ2-2; 9 bases are a match to TRBD2. V shed 8 bases, J shed 7 bases, and the junction held 11 bases outside the gene matches. Per the germline V gene, CDR1 is LNHDA and CDR2 is SQIVND (reference sequence). This CDR3 region has 15 residues. In DNA form, the CDR3 reads TGTGCCAGTCACGGGGGTAGCGGGAGCAGCGGGGAGCTGTTTTTT. Residues: CASHGGSGSSGELFF. Looking up the rest from reference TRBV19 and TRBJ2-2 gives the full variable domain: DGGITQSPKYLFRKEGQNVTLSCEQNLNHDAMYWYRQDPGQGLRLIYYSQIVNDFQKGDIAEGYSVSREKKESFPLTVTSAQKNPTAFYLCASHGGSGSSGELFFGEGSRLTVL.